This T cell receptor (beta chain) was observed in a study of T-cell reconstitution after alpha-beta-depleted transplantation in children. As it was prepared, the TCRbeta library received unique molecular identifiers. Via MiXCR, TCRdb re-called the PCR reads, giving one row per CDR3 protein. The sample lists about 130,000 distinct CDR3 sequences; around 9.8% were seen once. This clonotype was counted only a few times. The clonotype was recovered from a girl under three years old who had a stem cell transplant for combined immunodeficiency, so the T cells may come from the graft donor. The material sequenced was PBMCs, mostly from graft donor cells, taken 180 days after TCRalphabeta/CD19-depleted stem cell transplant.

Here the CDR3 reads CASSIPGWASGSSYNEQFF. Written as DNA, the CDR3 is TGTGCCAGCAGCATACCGGGATGGGCTAGCGGAAGCTCCTACAATGAGCAGTTCTTC. The chain carries TRBV7-2 and TRBJ2-1, with 7 bases identical to TRBD2. The CDR3 has 19 residues. Per the germline V gene, CDR1 is SGHTA and CDR2 is FQGNSA. V shed 5 bases, J shed 0 bases, and the junction held 16 bases outside the gene matches.